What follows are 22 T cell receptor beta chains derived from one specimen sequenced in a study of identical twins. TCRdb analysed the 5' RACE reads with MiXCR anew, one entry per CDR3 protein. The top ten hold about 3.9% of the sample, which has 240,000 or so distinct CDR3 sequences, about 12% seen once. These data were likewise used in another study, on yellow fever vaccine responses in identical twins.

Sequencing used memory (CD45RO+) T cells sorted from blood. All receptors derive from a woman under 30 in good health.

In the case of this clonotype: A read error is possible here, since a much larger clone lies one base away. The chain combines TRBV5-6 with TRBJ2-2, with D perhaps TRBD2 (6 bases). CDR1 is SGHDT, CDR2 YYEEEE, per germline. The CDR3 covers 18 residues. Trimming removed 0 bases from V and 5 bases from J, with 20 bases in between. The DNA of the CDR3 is TGTGCCAGCAGCTTGGTGGGAGGAGCCGGACTTACTACCGGGGAGCTGTTTTTT. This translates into CASSLVGGAGLTTGELFF.

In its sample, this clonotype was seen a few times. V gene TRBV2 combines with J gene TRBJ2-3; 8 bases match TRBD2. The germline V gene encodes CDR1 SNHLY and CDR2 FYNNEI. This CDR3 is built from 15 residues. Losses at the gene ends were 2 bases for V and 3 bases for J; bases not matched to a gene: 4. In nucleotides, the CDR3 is TGTGCCAGCAGTGAAAGCGGGAGAGCGACAGATACGCAGTATTTT. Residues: CASSESGRATDTQYF.

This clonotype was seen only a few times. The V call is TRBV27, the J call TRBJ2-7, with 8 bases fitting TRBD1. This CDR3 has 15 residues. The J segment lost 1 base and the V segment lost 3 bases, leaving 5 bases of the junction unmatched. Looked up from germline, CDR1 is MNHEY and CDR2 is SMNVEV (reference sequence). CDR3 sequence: CASSFQGTGSYEQYF. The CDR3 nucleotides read TGTGCCAGCAGTTTTCAAGGGACAGGTTCCTACGAGCAGTACTTC.

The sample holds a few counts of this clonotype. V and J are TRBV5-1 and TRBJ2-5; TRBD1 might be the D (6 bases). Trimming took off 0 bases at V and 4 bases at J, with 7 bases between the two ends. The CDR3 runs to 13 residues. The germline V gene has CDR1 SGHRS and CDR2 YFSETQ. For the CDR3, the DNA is TGCGCCAGCAGCTTGGGCAGGGGAGAGACCCAGTACTTC. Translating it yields CASSLGRGETQYF.

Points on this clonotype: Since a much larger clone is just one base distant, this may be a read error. The DNA for the CDR3 is TGTGCCTGCATCCCCAGGGCGGGAGGGTTTAGCGAGCAGTACTTC. Translated: CACIPRAGGFSEQYF. The chain recombines TRBV7-2 with TRBJ2-7; TRBD2 agrees at 9 bases. J gave up 6 bases and V 11 bases, and 17 bases lay outside the gene matches. The CDR3 is 15 residues long. Germline V lookup: CDR1 SGHTA, CDR2 FQGNSA.

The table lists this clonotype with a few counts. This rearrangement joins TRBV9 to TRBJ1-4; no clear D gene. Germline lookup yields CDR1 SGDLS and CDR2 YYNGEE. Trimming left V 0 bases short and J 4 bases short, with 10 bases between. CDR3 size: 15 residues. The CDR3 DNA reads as TGTGCCAGCAGCGTAGGAGGTAAATTTAATGAAAAACTGTTTTTT. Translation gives CASSVGGKFNEKLFF.

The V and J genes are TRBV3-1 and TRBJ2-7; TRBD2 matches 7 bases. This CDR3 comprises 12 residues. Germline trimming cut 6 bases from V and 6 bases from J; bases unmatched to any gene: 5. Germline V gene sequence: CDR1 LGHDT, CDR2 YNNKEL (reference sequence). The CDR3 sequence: CASRSGGSEQYF. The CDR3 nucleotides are TGTGCCAGCAGGAGCGGCGGGAGCGAGCAGTACTTC.

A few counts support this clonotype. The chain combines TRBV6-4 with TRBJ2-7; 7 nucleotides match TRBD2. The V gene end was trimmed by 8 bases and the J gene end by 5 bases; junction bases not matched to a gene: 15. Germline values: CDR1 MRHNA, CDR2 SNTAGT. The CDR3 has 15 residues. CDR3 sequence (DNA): TGTGCCAGCCCAGCGAAACCGCCGGGAGGAAACGAGCAGTACTTC. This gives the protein CASPAKPPGGNEQYF.

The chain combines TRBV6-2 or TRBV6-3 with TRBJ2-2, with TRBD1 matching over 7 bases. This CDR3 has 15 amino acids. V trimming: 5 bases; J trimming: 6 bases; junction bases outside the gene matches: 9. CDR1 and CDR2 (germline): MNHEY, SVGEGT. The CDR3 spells CASSNIQGFSGELFF. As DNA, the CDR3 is TGTGCCAGCAGTAACATACAGGGGTTCTCCGGGGAGCTGTTTTTT.

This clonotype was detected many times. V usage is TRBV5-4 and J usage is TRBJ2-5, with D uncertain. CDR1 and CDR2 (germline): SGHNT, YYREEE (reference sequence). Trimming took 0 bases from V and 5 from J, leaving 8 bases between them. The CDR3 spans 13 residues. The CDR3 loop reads CASSLGMGETQYF. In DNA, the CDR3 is TGTGCCAGCAGCTTGGGAATGGGGGAGACCCAGTACTTC. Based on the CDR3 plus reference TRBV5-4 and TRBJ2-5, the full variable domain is ETGVTQSPTHLIKTRGQQVTLRCSSQSGHNTVSWYQQALGQGPQFIFQYYREEENGRGNFPPRFSGLQFPNYSSELNVNALELDDSALYLCASSLGMGETQYFGPGTRLLVL.

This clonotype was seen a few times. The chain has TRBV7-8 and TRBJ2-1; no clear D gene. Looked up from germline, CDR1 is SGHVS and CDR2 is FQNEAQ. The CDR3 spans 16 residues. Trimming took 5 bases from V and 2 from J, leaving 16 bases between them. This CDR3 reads CASSRKAKTPYNEQFF. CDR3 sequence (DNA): TGTGCCAGCAGCCGAAAGGCCAAAACCCCCTACAATGAGCAGTTCTTC.

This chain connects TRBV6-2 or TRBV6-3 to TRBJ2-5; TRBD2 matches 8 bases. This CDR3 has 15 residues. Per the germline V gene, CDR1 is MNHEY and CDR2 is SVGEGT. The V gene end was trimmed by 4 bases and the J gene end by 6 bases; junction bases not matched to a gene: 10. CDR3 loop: CASSSTAGVKKTQYF. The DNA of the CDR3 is TGTGCCAGCAGTTCCACAGCGGGGGTGAAAAAGACCCAGTACTTC.

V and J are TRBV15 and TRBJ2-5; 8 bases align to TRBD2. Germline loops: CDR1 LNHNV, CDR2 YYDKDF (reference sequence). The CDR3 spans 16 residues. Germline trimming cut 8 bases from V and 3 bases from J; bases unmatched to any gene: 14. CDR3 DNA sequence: TGTGCCACCGTCGGGTGGGGAACTAGCGGCAAAGAGACCCAGTACTTC. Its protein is CATVGWGTSGKETQYF.

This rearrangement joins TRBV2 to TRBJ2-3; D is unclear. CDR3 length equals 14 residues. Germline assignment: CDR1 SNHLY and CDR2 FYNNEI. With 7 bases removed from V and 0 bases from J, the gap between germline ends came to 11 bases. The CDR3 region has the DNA TGTGCCAGCATCTTGCCGACTAGCACAGATACGCAGTATTTT. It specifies CASILPTSTDTQYF.

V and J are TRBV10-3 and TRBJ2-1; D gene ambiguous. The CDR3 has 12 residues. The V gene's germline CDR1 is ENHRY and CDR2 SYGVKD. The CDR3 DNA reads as TGTGGTACGGGCAGCTCCTACAATGAGCAGTTCTTC. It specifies CGTGSSYNEQFF.

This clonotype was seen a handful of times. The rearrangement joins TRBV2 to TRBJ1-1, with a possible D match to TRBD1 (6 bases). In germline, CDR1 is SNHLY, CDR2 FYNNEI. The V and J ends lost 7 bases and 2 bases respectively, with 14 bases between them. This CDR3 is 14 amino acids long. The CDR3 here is CASTRGGLNTEAFF. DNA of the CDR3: TGTGCCAGCACCCGAGGGGGGCTTAACACTGAAGCTTTCTTT.

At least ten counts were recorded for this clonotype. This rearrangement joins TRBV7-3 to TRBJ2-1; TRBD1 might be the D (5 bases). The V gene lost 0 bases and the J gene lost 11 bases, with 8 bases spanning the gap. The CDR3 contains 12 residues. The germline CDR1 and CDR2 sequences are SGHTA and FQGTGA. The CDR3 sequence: CASSLTDSQQFF. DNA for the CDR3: TGTGCCAGCAGCTTAACTGACAGTCAGCAGTTCTTC.

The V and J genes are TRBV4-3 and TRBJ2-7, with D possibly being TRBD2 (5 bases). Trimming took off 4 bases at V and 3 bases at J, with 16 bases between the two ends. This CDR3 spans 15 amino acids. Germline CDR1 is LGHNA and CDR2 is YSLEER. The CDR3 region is CASSRQRGGGYEQYF. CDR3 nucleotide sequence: TGCGCCAGCAGCCGCCAGCGAGGCGGAGGCTACGAGCAGTACTTC.

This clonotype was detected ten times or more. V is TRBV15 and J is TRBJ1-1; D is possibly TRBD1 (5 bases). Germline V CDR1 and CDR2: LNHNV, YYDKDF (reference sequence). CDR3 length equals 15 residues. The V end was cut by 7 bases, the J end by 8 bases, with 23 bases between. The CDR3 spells CATTPLAGKWGEAFF. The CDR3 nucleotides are TGTGCCACCACCCCCTTGGCAGGGAAGTGGGGAGAAGCTTTCTTT.

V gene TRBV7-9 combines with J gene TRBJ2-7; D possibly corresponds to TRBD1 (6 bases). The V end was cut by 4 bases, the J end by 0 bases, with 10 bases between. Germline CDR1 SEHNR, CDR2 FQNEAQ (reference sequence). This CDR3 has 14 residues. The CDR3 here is CASSSRDISYEQYF. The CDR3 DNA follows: TGTGCCAGCAGCTCCCGGGACATCTCCTACGAGCAGTACTTC. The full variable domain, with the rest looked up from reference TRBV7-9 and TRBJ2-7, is DTGVSQNPRHKITKRGQNVTFRCDPISEHNRLYWYRQTLGQGPEFLTYFQNEAQLEKSRLLSDRFSAERPKGSFSTLEIQRTEQGDSAMYLCASSSRDISYEQYFGPGTRLTVT.

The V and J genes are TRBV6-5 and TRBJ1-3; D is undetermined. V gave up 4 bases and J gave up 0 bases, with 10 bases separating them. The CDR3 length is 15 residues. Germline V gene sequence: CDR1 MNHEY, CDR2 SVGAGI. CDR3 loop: CASSSTASSGNTIYF. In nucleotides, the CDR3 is TGTGCCAGCAGTTCTACAGCATCCTCTGGAAACACCATATATTTT.

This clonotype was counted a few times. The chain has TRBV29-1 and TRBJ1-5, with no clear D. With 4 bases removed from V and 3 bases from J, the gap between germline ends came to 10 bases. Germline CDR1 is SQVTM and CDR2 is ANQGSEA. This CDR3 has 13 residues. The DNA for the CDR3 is TGCAGCGTTGGAGTACAGAACAATCAGCCCCAGCATTTT. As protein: CSVGVQNNQPQHF.